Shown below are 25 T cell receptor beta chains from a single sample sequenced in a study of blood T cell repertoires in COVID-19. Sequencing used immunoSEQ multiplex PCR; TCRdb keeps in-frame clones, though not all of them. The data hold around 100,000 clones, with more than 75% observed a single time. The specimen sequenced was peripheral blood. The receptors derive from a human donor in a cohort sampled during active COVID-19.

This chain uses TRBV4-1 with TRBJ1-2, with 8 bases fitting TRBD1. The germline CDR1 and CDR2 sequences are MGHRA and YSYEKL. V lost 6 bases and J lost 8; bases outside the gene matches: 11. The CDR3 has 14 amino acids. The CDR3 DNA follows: TGCGCCAGCAGAGTGCAGGGGGCTAGAGGCGGCTACACCTTC. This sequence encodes CASRVQGARGGYTF.

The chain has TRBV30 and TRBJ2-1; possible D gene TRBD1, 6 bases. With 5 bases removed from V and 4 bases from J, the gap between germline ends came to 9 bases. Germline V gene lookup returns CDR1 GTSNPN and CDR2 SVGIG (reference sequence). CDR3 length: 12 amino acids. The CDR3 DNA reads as TGTGCCTGGGGTGGACAGTACAATGAGCAGTTCTTC. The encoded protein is CAWGGQYNEQFF.

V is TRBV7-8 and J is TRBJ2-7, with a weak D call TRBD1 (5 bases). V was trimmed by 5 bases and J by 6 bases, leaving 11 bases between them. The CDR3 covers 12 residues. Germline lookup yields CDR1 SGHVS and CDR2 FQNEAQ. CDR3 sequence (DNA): TGTGCCAGCAGCCGCAGGGTTTCCGAGCAGTACTTC. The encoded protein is CASSRRVSEQYF.

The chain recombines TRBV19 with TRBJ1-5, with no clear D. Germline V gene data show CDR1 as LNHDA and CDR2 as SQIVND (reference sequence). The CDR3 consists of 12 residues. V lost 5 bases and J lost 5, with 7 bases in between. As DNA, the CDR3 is TGTGCCAGTAGTGACACTCATCAGCCCCAGCATTTT. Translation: CASSDTHQPQHF.

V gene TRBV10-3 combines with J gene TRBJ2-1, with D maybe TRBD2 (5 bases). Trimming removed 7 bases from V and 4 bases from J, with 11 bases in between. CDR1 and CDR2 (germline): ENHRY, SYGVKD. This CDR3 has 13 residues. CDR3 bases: TGTGCCATCAAGACGGACTCATACAATGAGCAGTTCTTC. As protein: CAIKTDSYNEQFF.

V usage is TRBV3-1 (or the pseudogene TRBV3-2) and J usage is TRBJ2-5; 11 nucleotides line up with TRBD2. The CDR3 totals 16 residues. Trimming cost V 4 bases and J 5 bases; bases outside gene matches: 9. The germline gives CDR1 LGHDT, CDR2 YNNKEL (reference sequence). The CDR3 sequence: CASSRLAGRSRETQYF. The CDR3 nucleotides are TGTGCCAGCAGCCGACTAGCGGGGAGATCGCGGGAGACCCAGTACTTC.

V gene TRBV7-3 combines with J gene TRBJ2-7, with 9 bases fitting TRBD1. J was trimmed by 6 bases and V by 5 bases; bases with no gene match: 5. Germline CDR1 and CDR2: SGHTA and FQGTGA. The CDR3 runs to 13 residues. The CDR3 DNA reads TGTGCCAGCAGCCGGGACAGGGAGGGCGAGCAGTACTTC. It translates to CASSRDREGEQYF.

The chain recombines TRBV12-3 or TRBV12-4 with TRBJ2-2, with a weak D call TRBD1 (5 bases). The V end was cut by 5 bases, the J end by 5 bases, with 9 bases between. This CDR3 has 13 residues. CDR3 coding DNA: TGTGCCAGCAGTCCACAGGTGACCGGGGAGCTGTTTTTT. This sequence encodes CASSPQVTGELFF.

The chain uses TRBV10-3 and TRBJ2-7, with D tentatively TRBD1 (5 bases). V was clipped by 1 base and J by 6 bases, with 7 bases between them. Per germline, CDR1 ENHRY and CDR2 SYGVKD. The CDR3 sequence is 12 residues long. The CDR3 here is CAISEFRGEQYF. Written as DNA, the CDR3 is TGTGCCATCAGTGAGTTTAGGGGCGAGCAGTACTTC.

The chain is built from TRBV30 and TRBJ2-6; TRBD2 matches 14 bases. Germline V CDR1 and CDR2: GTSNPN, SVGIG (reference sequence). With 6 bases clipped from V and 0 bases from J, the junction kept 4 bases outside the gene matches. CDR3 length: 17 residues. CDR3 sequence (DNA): TGTGCCTGCGGACTAGCGGGGGGCACCTCTGGGGCCAACGTCCTGACTTTC. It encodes CACGLAGGTSGANVLTF.

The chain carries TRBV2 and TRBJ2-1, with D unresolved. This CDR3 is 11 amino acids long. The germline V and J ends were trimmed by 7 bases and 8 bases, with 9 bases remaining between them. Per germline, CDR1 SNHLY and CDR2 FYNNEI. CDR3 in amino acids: CASTNLDEQFF. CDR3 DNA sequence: TGTGCCAGCACCAACTTAGATGAGCAGTTCTTC.

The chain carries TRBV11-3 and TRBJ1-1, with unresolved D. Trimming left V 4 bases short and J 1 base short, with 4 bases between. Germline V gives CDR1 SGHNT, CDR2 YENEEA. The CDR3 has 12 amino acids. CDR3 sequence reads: CASSSGNTEAFF. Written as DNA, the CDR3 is TGTGCCAGCAGCTCAGGGAACACTGAAGCTTTCTTT.

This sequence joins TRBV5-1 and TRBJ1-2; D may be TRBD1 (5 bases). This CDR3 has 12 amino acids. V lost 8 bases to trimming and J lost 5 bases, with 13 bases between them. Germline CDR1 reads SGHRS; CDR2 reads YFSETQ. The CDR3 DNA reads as TGCGCCAGTACAGACAGCTTTTATGGCTACACCTTC. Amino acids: CASTDSFYGYTF.

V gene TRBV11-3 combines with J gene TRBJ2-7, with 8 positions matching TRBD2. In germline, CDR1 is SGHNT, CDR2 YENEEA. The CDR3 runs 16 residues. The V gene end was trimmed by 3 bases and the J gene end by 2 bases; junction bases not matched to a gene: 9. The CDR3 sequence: CASSLESGGGTYEQYF. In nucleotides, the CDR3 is TGTGCCAGCAGCTTGGAGAGCGGGGGTGGTACCTACGAGCAGTACTTC.

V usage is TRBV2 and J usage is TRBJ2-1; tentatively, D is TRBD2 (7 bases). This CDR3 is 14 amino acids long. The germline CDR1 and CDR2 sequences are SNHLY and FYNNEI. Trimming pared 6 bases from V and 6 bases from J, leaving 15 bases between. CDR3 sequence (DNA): TGTGCCAGCAGACCCCTGGGGGGGCGCAATGAGCAGTTCTTC. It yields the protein CASRPLGGRNEQFF. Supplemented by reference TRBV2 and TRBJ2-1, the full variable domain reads EPEVTQTPSHQVTQMGQEVILRCVPISNHLYFYWYRQILGQKVEFLVSFYNNEISEKSEIFDDQFSVERPDGSNFTLKIRSTKLEDSAMYFCASRPLGGRNEQFFGPGTRLTVL.

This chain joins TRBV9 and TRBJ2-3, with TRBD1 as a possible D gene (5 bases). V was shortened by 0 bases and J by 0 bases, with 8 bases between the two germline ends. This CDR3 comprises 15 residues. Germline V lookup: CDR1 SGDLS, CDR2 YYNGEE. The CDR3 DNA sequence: TGTGCCAGCAGCGTAGGGACATTTAGCACAGATACGCAGTATTTT. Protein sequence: CASSVGTFSTDTQYF.

In DNA, the CDR3 is TGCGCCAGCAGCCATGGGCTCGGGTTGGGCGGGGGGACTGAAGCTTTCTTT. This encodes CASSHGLGLGGGTEAFF. The genes are TRBV4-3 and TRBJ1-1; the D gene is possibly TRBD1 (5 bases). The germline V gene encodes CDR1 LGHNA and CDR2 YSLEER. Trimming pared 3 bases from V and 5 bases from J, leaving 22 bases between. There are 17 residues in the CDR3.

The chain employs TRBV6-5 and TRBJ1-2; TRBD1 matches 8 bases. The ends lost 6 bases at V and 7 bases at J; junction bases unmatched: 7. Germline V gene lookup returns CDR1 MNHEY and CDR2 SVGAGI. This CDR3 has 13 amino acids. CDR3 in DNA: TGTGCCAGCAGCACTACAGGGGGGTTTGGCTACACCTTC. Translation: CASSTTGGFGYTF.

Here the CDR3 DNA reads TGTGCCAGCAGTGAAGGAGATCCCGGGGAGCTGTTTTTT. Its protein product is CASSEGDPGELFF. This chain connects TRBV2 to TRBJ2-2; the D is unclear. This CDR3 has 13 residues. Germline values: CDR1 SNHLY, CDR2 FYNNEI. V dropped 1 base and J dropped 6 bases, with 6 bases sitting between them.

The CDR3 spells CASRGGVYGYTF. The CDR3 nucleotides read TGTGCCAGCAGGGGGGGTGTCTATGGCTACACCTTC. The chain uses TRBV2 and TRBJ1-2; D perhaps matches TRBD1 (5 bases). CDR1 and CDR2 (germline): SNHLY, FYNNEI. Trimming stripped 6 bases from V and 4 bases from J, with 9 bases between. The CDR3 spans 12 residues.

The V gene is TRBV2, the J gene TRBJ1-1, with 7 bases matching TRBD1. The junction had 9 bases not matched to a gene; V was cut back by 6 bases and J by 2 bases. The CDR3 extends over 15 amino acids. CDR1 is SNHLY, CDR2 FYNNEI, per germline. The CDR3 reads CASSPGGQINTEAFF. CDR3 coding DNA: TGTGCCAGCAGCCCAGGGGGGCAGATAAACACTGAAGCTTTCTTT. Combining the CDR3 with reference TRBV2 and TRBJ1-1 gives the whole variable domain EPEVTQTPSHQVTQMGQEVILRCVPISNHLYFYWYRQILGQKVEFLVSFYNNEISEKSEIFDDQFSVERPDGSNFTLKIRSTKLEDSAMYFCASSPGGQINTEAFFGQGTRLTVV.

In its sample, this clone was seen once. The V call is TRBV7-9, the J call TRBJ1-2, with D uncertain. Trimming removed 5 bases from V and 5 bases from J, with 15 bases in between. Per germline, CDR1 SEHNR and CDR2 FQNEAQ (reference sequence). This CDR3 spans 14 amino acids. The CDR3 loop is CASSPRRTAYGYTF. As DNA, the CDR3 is TGTGCCAGCAGCCCCCGTCGGACTGCTTATGGCTACACCTTC.

CDR3 residues: CASSLGRTGTYGYTF. The DNA for the CDR3 is TGTGCCAGCAGCTTGGGAAGGACAGGGACGTATGGCTACACCTTC. This chain uses TRBV5-4 with TRBJ1-2; 8 nucleotides line up with TRBD1. The trim removed 0 bases at V and 5 bases at J, leaving 6 bases unmatched. The CDR3 is 15 amino acids. Germline V gives CDR1 SGHNT, CDR2 YYREEE (reference sequence).

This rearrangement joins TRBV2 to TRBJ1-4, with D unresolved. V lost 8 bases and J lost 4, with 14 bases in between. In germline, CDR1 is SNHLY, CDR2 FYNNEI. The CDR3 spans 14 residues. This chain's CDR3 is CASRITVINEKLFF. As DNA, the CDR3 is TGTGCCAGCCGAATAACGGTGATTAATGAAAAACTGTTTTTT.

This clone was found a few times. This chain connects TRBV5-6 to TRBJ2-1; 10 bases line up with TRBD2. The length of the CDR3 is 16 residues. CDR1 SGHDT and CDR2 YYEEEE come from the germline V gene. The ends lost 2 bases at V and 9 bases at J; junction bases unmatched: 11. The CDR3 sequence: CASSLKVAGGPGEQFF. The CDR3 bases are TGTGCCAGCAGCTTAAAGGTAGCGGGGGGCCCGGGTGAGCAGTTCTTC.